This T cell receptor beta chain was observed in a study of blood T cell repertoires in COVID-19. CDR3 length: 16 residues. The junction had 5 bases not matched to a gene; V was cut back by 3 bases and J by 2 bases. The germline gives CDR1 SGHAT, CDR2 FQNNGV. Seattle participants joined during active infection and were tracked over time. Data came from immunoSEQ multiplex PCR; TCRdb stores just in-frame clones and leaves some out. The repertoire has fewer than 200,000 clones, 82% of them found once; the top ten carry approximately 7.8%. The source material was peripheral blood. This TCR derives from a woman between 55 and 75 years old with COVID-19, enrolled during active disease. The chain is built from TRBV11-2 and TRBJ1-3; 9 bases are shared with TRBD1. CDR3 nucleotide sequence: TGTGCCAGCAGCTTGGCCGGGACAGGGACTGGAAACACCATATATTTT. Amino acids: CASSLAGTGTGNTIYF.